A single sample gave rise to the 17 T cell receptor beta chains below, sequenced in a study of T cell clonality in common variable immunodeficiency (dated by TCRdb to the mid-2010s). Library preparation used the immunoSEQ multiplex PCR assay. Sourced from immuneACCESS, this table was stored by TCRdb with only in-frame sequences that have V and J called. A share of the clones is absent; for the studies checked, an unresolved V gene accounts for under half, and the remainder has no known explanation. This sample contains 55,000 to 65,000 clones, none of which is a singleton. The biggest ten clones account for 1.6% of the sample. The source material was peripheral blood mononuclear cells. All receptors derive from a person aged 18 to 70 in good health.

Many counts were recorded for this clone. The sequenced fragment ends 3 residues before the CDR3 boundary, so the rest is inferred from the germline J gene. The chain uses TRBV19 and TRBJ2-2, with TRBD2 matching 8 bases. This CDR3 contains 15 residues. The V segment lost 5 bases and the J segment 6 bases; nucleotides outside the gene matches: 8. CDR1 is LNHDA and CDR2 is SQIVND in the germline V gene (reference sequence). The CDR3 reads CASSRWGAGAGELFF. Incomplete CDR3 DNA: TGTGCCAGTAGTCGTTGGGGAGCGGGAGCCGGGGAG.

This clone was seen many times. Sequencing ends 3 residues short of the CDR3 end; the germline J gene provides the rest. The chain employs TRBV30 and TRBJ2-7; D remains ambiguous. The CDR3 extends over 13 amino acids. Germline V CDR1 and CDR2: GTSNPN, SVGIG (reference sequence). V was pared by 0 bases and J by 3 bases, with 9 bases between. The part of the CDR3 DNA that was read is TGTGCCTGGAGTGTAGGGCCTAACTACGAG. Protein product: CAWSVGPNYE. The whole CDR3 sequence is CAWSVGPNYEQYF.

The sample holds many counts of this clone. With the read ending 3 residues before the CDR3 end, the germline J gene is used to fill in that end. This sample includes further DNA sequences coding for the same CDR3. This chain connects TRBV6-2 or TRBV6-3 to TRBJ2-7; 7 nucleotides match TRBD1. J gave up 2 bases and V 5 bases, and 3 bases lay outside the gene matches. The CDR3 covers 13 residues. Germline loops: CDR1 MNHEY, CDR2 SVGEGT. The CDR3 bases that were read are TGTGCCAGCAGTGTGACAGGGCCCTACGAG. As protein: CASSVTGPYE. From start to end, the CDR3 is CASSVTGPYEQYF.

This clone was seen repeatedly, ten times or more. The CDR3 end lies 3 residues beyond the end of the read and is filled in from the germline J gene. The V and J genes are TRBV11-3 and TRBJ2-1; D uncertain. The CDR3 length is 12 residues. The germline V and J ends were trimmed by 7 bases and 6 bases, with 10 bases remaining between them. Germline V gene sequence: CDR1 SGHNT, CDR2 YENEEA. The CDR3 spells CASNRKGNEQFF. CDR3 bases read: TGTGCCAGCAATCGGAAGGGCAATGAG.

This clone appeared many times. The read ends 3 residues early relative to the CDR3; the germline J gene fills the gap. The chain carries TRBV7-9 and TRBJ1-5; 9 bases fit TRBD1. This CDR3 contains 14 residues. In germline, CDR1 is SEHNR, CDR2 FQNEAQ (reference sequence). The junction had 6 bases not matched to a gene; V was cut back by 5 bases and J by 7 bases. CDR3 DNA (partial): TGTGCCAGCAGCCGGACAGGGGATGGGCAGCCC. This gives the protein CASSRTGDGQP. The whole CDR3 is CASSRTGDGQPQHF. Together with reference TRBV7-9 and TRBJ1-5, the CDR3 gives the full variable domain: DTGVSQNPRHKITKRGQNVTFRCDPISEHNRLYWYRQTLGQGPEFLTYFQNEAQLEKSRLLSDRFSAERPKGSFSTLEIQRTEQGDSAMYLCASSRTGDGQPQHFGDGTRLSIL.

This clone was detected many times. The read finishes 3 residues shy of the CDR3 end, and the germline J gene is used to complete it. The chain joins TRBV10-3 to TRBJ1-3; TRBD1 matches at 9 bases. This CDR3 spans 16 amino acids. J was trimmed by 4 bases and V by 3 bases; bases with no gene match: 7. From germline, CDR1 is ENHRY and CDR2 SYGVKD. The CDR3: CAISELQGANGNTIYF. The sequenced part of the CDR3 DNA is TGTGCCATCAGTGAACTACAGGGGGCGAACGGAAACACC.

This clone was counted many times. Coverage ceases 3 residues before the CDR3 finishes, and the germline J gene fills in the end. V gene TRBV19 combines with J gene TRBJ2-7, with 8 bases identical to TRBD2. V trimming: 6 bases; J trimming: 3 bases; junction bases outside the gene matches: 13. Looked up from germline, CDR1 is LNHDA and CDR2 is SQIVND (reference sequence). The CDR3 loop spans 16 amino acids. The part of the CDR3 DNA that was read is TGTGCCAGTAGAGCCAGCGGGAGTTTATTGGGCTACGAG. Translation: CASRASGSLLGYE. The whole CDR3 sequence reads CASRASGSLLGYEQYF.

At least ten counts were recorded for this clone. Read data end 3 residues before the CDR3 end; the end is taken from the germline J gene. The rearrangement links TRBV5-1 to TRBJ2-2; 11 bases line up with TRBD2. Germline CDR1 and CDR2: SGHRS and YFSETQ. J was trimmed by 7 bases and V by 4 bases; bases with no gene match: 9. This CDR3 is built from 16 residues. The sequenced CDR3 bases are TGCGCCAGCAGCCCTACTAGCGGGAGTGTAAACGGGGAG. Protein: CASSPTSGSVNGE. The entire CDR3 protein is CASSPTSGSVNGELFF.

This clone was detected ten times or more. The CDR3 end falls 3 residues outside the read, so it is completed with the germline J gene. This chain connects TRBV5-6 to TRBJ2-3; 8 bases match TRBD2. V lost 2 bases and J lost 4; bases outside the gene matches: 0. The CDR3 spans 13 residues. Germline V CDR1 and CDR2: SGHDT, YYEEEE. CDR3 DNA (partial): TGTGCCAGCAGCTTAGCGGGAGCAGATACG. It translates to CASSLAGADT. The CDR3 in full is CASSLAGADTQYF.

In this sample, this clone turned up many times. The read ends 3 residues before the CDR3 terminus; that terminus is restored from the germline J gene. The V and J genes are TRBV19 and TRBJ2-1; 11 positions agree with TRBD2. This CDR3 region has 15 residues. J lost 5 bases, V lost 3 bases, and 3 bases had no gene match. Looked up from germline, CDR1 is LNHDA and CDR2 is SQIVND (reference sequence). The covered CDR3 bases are TGTGCCAGTAGTATGGGACTAGCGGCTCACAATGAG. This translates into CASSMGLAAHNE. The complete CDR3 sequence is CASSMGLAAHNEQFF.

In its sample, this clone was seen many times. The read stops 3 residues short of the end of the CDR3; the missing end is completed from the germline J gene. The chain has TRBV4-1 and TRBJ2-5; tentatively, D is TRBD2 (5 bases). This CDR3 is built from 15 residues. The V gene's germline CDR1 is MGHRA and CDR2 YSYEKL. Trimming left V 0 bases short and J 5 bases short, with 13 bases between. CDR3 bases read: TGCGCCAGCAGCCAAGATGCTAGCCTGTGGGAGACC. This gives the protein CASSQDASLWET. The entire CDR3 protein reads CASSQDASLWETQYF.

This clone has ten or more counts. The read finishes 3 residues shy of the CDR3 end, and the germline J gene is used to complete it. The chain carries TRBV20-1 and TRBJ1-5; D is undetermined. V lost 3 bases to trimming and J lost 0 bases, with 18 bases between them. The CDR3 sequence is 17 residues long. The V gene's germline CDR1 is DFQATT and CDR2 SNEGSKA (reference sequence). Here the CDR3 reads CSASKSGPLYSNQPQHF. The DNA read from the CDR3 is TGCAGTGCTAGTAAGTCAGGCCCCCTCTATAGCAATCAGCCC.

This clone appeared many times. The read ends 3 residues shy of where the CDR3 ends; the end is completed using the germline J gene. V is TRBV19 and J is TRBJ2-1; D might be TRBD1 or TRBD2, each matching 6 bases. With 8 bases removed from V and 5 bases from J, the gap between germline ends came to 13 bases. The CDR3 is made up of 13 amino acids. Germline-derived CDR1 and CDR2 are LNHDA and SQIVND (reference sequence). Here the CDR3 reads CASSYREDNEQFF. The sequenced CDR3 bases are TGTGCCAGTTCCTACAGGGAGGACAATGAG.

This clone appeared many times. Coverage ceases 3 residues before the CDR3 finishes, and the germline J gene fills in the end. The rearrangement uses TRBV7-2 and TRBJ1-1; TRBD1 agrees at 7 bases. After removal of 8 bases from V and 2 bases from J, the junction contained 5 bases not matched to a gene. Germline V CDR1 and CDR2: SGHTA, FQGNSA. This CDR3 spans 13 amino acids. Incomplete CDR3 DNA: TGTGCCAGCGGACGGGACAGCAACACTGAA. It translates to CASGRDSNTE. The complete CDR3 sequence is CASGRDSNTEAFF.

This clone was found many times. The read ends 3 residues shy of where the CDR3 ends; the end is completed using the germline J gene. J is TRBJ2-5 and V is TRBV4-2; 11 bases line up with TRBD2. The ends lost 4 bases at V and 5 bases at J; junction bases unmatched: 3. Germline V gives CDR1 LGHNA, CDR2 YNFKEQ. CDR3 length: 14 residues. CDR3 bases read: TGTGCCAGCAGCCCCTCTAGCGGGGGGGAGACC. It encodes CASSPSSGGET. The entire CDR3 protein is CASSPSSGGETQYF.

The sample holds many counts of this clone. The CDR3 sequence: CASNIAGTDTQYF. Incomplete CDR3 DNA: TGCGCCAGCAACATAGCGGGTACAGATACG. V gene TRBV5-1 combines with J gene TRBJ2-3, with TRBD2 matching 7 bases. The DNA ends 3 residues before the CDR3 does, and the rest of the CDR3 is filled in from the germline J gene. CDR3 size: 13 residues. V shed 6 bases and J 3 bases; nucleotides not matched to a gene: 4. Per germline, CDR1 SGHRS and CDR2 YFSETQ.

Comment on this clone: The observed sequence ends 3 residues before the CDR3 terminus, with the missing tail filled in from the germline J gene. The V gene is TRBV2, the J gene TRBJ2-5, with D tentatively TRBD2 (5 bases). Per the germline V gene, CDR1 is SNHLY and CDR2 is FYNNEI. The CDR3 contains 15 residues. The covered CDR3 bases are TGTGCCAGCAGTGATCGGGGAACACAAGTCGAAACC. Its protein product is CASSDRGTQVET. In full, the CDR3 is CASSDRGTQVETQYF. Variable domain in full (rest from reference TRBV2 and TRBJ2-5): EPEVTQTPSHQVTQMGQEVILRCVPISNHLYFYWYRQILGQKVEFLVSFYNNEISEKSEIFDDQFSVERPDGSNFTLKIRSTKLEDSAMYFCASSDRGTQVETQYFGPGTRLLVL.